These T cell receptor beta chains were read from a single sample in a study of beta chain features in type 1 diabetes. The repertoire was sequenced with immunoSEQ multiplex PCR; TCRdb's copy has only in-frame clones and lacks some. The sample shows roughly 400,000 clones, approximately 15% of them seen only once. Specimen: naive CD4+ T cells from blood. All receptors come from a woman aged 18-29 years in good health. CDR3s include the opening cysteine and the closing phenylalanine or tryptophan. D genes are given only for firm matches. Some rows mark clone size as missing; the rest say once, few, many or name a class of expanded clone.

clone_size	v_call	cdr3_length	j_call	d_call	cdr3_aa	cdr3_nt
NA	TRBV20-1	11	TRBJ2-7	NA	CSARGIYEQYF	TGCAGCGCTCGGGGTATCTACGAGCAGTACTTC
few	TRBV7-2	15	TRBJ2-1	TRBD2	CASSHLAGAYNEQFF	TGTGCCAGCAGCCACCTAGCGGGAGCCTACAATGAGCAGTTCTTC
few	TRBV19	14	TRBJ2-3	TRBD2	CASGTSGTTDTQYF	TGTGCCAGCGGGACTAGCGGGACCACAGATACGCAGTATTTT
few	TRBV7-8	14	TRBJ1-5	NA	CASSLELGEQPQHF	TGTGCCAGCAGCTTAGAGCTAGGGGAACAGCCCCAGCATTTT
NA	TRBV5-8	16	TRBJ2-3	NA	CASRPAWGPSTDTQYF	TGTGCCAGCAGACCAGCGTGGGGGCCAAGCACAGATACGCAGTATTTT
NA	TRBV7-3	13	TRBJ2-7	NA	CASSLGPAHEQYF	TGTGCCAGCAGCTTGGGGCCAGCCCACGAGCAGTACTTC
NA	TRBV28	13	TRBJ1-5	TRBD1	CASYRGRGQPQHF	TGTGCCAGCTACAGGGGGAGAGGACAGCCCCAGCATTTT
few	TRBV7-9	11	TRBJ2-3	NA	CASSFSDTQYF	TGTGCCAGCAGCTTTAGTGATACGCAGTATTTT
NA	TRBV28	15	TRBJ1-1	TRBD1	CASRHHWDRNTEAFF	TGTGCCAGCAGGCACCATTGGGACAGGAACACTGAAGCTTTCTTT
NA	TRBV11-2	15	TRBJ2-1	TRBD2	CASSSLAGGDNEQFF	TGTGCCAGCAGCTCCCTAGCGGGAGGGGACAATGAGCAGTTCTTC
NA	TRBV9	15	TRBJ2-1	NA	CASSSGVSGNNEQFF	TGTGCCAGCAGCTCCGGTGTTAGCGGTAACAATGAGCAGTTCTTC
few	TRBV28	15	TRBJ2-1	NA	CASSLRGARDNEQFF	TGTGCCAGCAGTTTACGGGGGGCGAGGGACAATGAGCAGTTCTTC
once	TRBV4-3	17	TRBJ1-2	NA	CASSQDLVNDWSGGYTF	TGCGCCAGCAGCCAAGATCTGGTTAACGACTGGTCGGGGGGCTACACCTTC
few	TRBV5-1	15	TRBJ2-7	TRBD1	CASSLPGTGGYEQYF	TGCGCCAGCAGCTTGCCAGGGACAGGAGGATACGAGCAGTACTTC
NA	TRBV5-4	14	TRBJ1-1	TRBD1	CASRRQGLNTEAFF	TGTGCCAGCAGACGACAGGGGTTAAACACTGAAGCTTTCTTT
NA	TRBV30	12	TRBJ1-3	NA	CAWSVGGDTIYF	TGTGCCTGGAGTGTAGGGGGAGACACCATATATTTT
NA	TRBV5-1	14	TRBJ2-5	TRBD1	CASSQDRGRETQYF	TGCGCCAGCAGCCAAGACAGGGGCAGGGAGACCCAGTACTTC
NA	TRBV29-1	15	TRBJ2-3	NA	CSVRPRQTSTDTQYF	TGCAGCGTTCGCCCGAGACAAACTAGCACAGATACGCAGTATTTT
few	TRBV5-6	14	TRBJ2-1	NA	CASRGQEVRNEQFF	TGTGCCAGCAGGGGTCAAGAGGTACGCAATGAGCAGTTCTTC
NA	TRBV15	16	TRBJ2-1	NA	CATSRDLAGSHNEQFF	TGTGCCACCAGCAGAGATCTGGCAGGGTCCCACAATGAGCAGTTCTTC
few	TRBV4-1	18	TRBJ2-1	NA	CASSQLFSPSSSYNEQFF	TGCGCCAGCAGCCAATTGTTTTCGCCTTCCAGCTCCTACAATGAGCAGTTCTTC
NA	TRBV13	15	TRBJ1-1	NA	CASSSYGGANTEAFF	TGTGCCAGCAGCTCCTACGGGGGGGCGAACACTGAAGCTTTCTTT
few	TRBV7-2	15	TRBJ1-2	NA	CASSLTVGPRDGYTF	TGTGCCAGCAGCTTAACGGTGGGGCCCCGGGATGGCTACACCTTC
NA	TRBV18	15	TRBJ2-7	NA	CASSPYGESTYEQYF	TGTGCCAGCTCACCATACGGGGAGTCTACCTACGAGCAGTACTTC
few	TRBV20-1	11	TRBJ2-7	NA	CSARGPYEQYF	TGCAGTGCTAGGGGCCCCTACGAGCAGTACTTC
NA	TRBV28	13	TRBJ2-5	NA	CASRHTGHETQYF	TGTGCCAGCAGGCACACGGGACACGAGACCCAGTACTTC
few	TRBV27	15	TRBJ1-1	NA	CASSSSGRRSTEAFF	TGTGCCAGCAGTTCATCGGGCAGGCGCTCCACTGAAGCTTTCTTT
few	TRBV10-3	16	TRBJ2-1	TRBD2	CAINSGTSVSYNEQFF	TGTGCCATCAATTCCGGGACTAGCGTGTCCTACAATGAGCAGTTCTTC
few	TRBV27	13	TRBJ2-7	NA	CASSSSGTYEQYF	TGTGCCAGCAGTTCCTCAGGGACCTACGAGCAGTACTTC
NA	TRBV5-1	21	TRBJ2-6	TRBD1	CASSFAHFDRGPNSGANVLTF	TGCGCCAGCAGCTTTGCACATTTTGACAGGGGGCCAAACTCTGGGGCCAACGTCCTGACTTTC
NA	TRBV30	16	TRBJ1-5	NA	CAWSGGQLISNQPQHF	TGTGCCTGGAGTGGTGGACAGCTAATTAGCAATCAGCCCCAGCATTTT
NA	TRBV7-6	17	TRBJ1-3	NA	CASSFQGRGRSGNTIYF	TGTGCCAGCAGCTTCCAGGGGAGAGGCCGCTCTGGAAACACCATATATTTT
once	TRBV30	12	TRBJ2-3	TRBD1	CAWSVGTGAQYF	TGTGCCTGGAGTGTCGGGACAGGGGCGCAGTATTTT
NA	TRBV28	15	TRBJ2-1	TRBD2	CASSLLIRGGDEQFF	TGTGCCAGCAGTTTATTAATCCGGGGGGGCGATGAGCAGTTCTTC
once	TRBV15	14	TRBJ1-1	NA	CATSREVRNTEAFF	TGTGCCACCAGCAGAGAGGTGAGGAACACTGAAGCTTTCTTT
NA	TRBV6-5	14	TRBJ1-5	TRBD1	CASKSGQGGQPQHF	TGTGCCAGCAAAAGCGGACAGGGTGGACAGCCCCAGCATTTT
NA	TRBV9	15	TRBJ2-1	NA	CASSVNLGSYNEQFF	TGTGCCAGCAGCGTAAATCTCGGCTCCTACAATGAGCAGTTCTTC
few	TRBV28	15	TRBJ2-7	TRBD1	CASSFRDRFSYEQYF	TGTGCCAGCAGTTTCCGGGACAGATTTTCCTACGAGCAGTACTTC
NA	TRBV5-1	15	TRBJ2-1	TRBD2	CASSHSGSVYNEQFF	TGCGCCAGCAGCCATAGCGGGAGTGTTTACAATGAGCAGTTCTTC
NA	TRBV29-1	14	TRBJ2-3	NA	CSGQLLTSTDTQYF	TGCAGCGGCCAACTTCTTACTAGCACAGATACGCAGTATTTT
NA	TRBV29-1	14	TRBJ1-1	NA	CSVVLRRGDTEAFF	TGCAGCGTCGTTTTACGACGGGGGGACACTGAAGCTTTCTTT
few	TRBV2	13	TRBJ2-7	TRBD1	CASSGTGGYEQYF	TGTGCCAGCAGTGGGACAGGGGGATACGAGCAGTACTTC
few	TRBV27	15	TRBJ2-7	NA	CASSLSSRGRYEQYF	TGTGCCAGCAGTTTATCATCCAGGGGGAGGTACGAGCAGTACTTC
few	TRBV5-1	16	TRBJ2-3	NA	CASSLGGTSSTDTQYF	TGCGCCAGCAGCTTGGGGGGGACTTCCTCCACAGATACGCAGTATTTT
few	TRBV6-5	15	TRBJ2-7	NA	CASSYSSGSIAEQYF	TGTGCCAGCAGTTACTCGTCCGGGAGTATCGCCGAGCAGTACTTC
few	TRBV20-1	11	TRBJ2-3	NA	CSASQTDTQYF	TGCAGTGCTAGTCAGACAGATACGCAGTATTTT
few	TRBV6-5	13	TRBJ2-5	NA	CASSYSTRETQYF	TGTGCCAGCAGTTACTCGACTAGGGAGACCCAGTACTTC
NA	TRBV25-1	15	TRBJ2-1	TRBD2	CASRSLAGTYNEQFF	TGTGCCAGCAGGTCCCTAGCGGGAACCTACAATGAGCAGTTCTTC
NA	TRBV7-9	15	TRBJ2-3	NA	CASSRYGQRTDTQYF	TGTGCCAGCAGCCGTTACGGACAGCGCACAGATACGCAGTATTTT
NA	TRBV7-2	16	TRBJ2-1	NA	CASSLWLGGSYNEQFF	TGTGCCAGCAGCTTATGGTTGGGGGGCTCCTACAATGAGCAGTTCTTC
NA	TRBV6-5	16	TRBJ2-7	TRBD2	CASSYSVAGWNYEQYF	TGTGCCAGCAGTTACTCGGTAGCGGGATGGAACTACGAGCAGTACTTC
NA	TRBV25-1	15	TRBJ1-3	NA	CASHAAGFSGNTIYF	TGTGCCAGCCACGCAGCAGGATTCTCTGGAAACACCATATATTTT
few	TRBV9	15	TRBJ1-5	NA	CASSAGGISNQPQHF	TGTGCCAGCAGCGCGGGGGGGATTAGCAATCAGCCCCAGCATTTT
NA	TRBV4-3	16	TRBJ2-5	TRBD2	CASSLGLAGGQETQYF	TGCGCCAGCAGCCTGGGACTAGCGGGAGGGCAGGAGACCCAGTACTTC